A single sample gave rise to the 14 T cell receptor beta chains below, sequenced in a study of shared clonotypes between healthy human individuals. Profiling relied on immunoSEQ multiplex PCR, and the TCRdb table lists in-frame clones only, not all of them. The table records some 1.4 million clones, over 95% of them present only once. What was sequenced was naive CD4+ T cells sorted from blood. Subset here: CD45RA+ positively selected. The receptors here all came from a young man in good health.

V and J are TRBV27 and TRBJ2-3; D is ambiguous. Germline assignment: CDR1 MNHEY and CDR2 SMNVEV (reference sequence). The CDR3 sequence is 13 residues long. V dropped 1 base and J dropped 3 bases, with 5 bases sitting between them. CDR3 sequence: CASSLFGTDTQYF. Here the CDR3 DNA reads TGTGCCAGCAGTTTATTCGGGACAGATACGCAGTATTTT.

V usage is TRBV11-3 and J usage is TRBJ2-1; D is uncertain. V was cut by 5 bases and J by 6 bases, with 17 bases left in between. The V gene's germline CDR1 is SGHNT and CDR2 YENEEA. The CDR3 has 15 amino acids. The CDR3 bases are TGTGCCAGCAGCCTCAGGCACCTTCCTGCCAATGAGCAGTTCTTC. It yields the protein CASSLRHLPANEQFF.

The chain uses TRBV19 and TRBJ2-1; 9 nucleotides align to TRBD1. Germline CDR1 and CDR2: LNHDA and SQIVND (reference sequence). V was clipped by 3 bases and J by 12 bases; unmatched bases: 15. This CDR3 is built from 16 residues. The CDR3 region is CASSITQDRGLGRQFF. CDR3 in DNA: TGTGCCAGTAGTATTACGCAGGACAGGGGATTAGGTCGGCAGTTCTTC. Looking up the rest from reference TRBV19 and TRBJ2-1 gives the full variable domain: DGGITQSPKYLFRKEGQNVTLSCEQNLNHDAMYWYRQDPGQGLRLIYYSQIVNDFQKGDIAEGYSVSREKKESFPLTVTSAQKNPTAFYLCASSITQDRGLGRQFFGPGTRLTVL.

The rearrangement links TRBV29-1 to TRBJ2-3, with D perhaps given as TRBD1 or TRBD2 (5 bases each). This CDR3 is 13 amino acids long. Germline CDR1 is SQVTM and CDR2 is ANQGSEA. Trimming removed 6 bases at V and 4 bases at J, with 14 bases between. CDR3 protein: CSVLGGFADTQYF. Written as DNA, the CDR3 is TGCAGCGTACTTGGGGGTTTCGCAGATACGCAGTATTTT.

Remarks on this clone: Other DNA sequences of this sample code for an identical CDR3. The chain recombines TRBV29-1 with TRBJ1-4; a weak D match, TRBD1 (6 bases). Looked up from germline, CDR1 is SQVTM and CDR2 is ANQGSEA. The V gene lost 0 bases and the J gene lost 8 bases, with 7 bases spanning the gap. The CDR3 is 12 residues long. The CDR3 is CSVEDRGEKLFF. As DNA, the CDR3 is TGCAGCGTTGAAGACAGGGGCGAAAAACTGTTTTTT.

This clone was picked up a small number of times. This chain connects TRBV5-4 to TRBJ2-1, with TRBD2 matching 13 bases. There are 16 residues in the CDR3. CDR1 is SGHNT, CDR2 YYREEE, per germline (reference sequence). V shed 4 bases, J shed 4 bases, and the junction held 5 bases outside the gene matches. The CDR3 DNA reads TGTGCCAGCAGCACGGCGACTAGCGGGAGGTACAATGAGCAGTTCTTC. This translates into CASSTATSGRYNEQFF. The entire variable domain, with the rest obtained from reference TRBV5-4 and TRBJ2-1, is as follows: ETGVTQSPTHLIKTRGQQVTLRCSSQSGHNTVSWYQQALGQGPQFIFQYYREEENGRGNFPPRFSGLQFPNYSSELNVNALELDDSALYLCASSTATSGRYNEQFFGPGTRLTVL.

The chain links TRBV6-1 to TRBJ1-2, with D hard to call. Trimming left V 0 bases short and J 4 bases short, with 9 bases between. Germline assignment: CDR1 MNHNS and CDR2 SASEGT. The CDR3 contains 14 residues. The CDR3: CASSEASASYGYTF. The CDR3 DNA reads as TGTGCCAGCAGTGAAGCCTCGGCGAGCTATGGCTACACCTTC.

The chain joins TRBV5-4 to TRBJ2-3; D gene ambiguous. The V and J ends lost 3 bases and 2 bases respectively, with 10 bases between them. This CDR3 is built from 14 residues. Germline V gene sequence: CDR1 SGHNT, CDR2 YYREEE (reference sequence). For the CDR3, the DNA is TGTGCCAGCAGCTCAGCGACCGTCACAGATACGCAGTATTTT. It encodes CASSSATVTDTQYF.

The CDR3 reads CASSASTGGAFF. The CDR3 bases are TGTGCCAGCAGCGCTTCGACAGGGGGAGCTTTCTTT. The genes are TRBV7-9 and TRBJ1-1; 9 positions agree with TRBD1. With 5 bases clipped from V and 10 bases from J, the junction kept 5 bases outside the gene matches. The CDR3 has 12 amino acids. Germline CDR1 reads SEHNR; CDR2 reads FQNEAQ (reference sequence).

Only one count was recorded for this clone. The chain recombines TRBV5-4 with TRBJ1-2; TRBD1 is a possible D gene (6 bases). Deletions cut 1 base from V and 7 bases from J, with 26 bases between. This CDR3 comprises 18 residues. Germline CDR1 is SGHNT and CDR2 is YYREEE (reference sequence). As DNA, the CDR3 is TGTGCCAGCAGCTTGCCGACACCGGGGACACGATATTCTACTGGCTACACCTTC. This gives the protein CASSLPTPGTRYSTGYTF.

V gene TRBV15 combines with J gene TRBJ2-7; tentative D call: TRBD2 (5 bases). The V gene's germline CDR1 is LNHNV and CDR2 YYDKDF (reference sequence). V was pared by 1 base and J by 1 base, with 8 bases between. The CDR3 sequence is 14 residues long. The CDR3 sequence is CATSRARGSYEQYF. In DNA, the CDR3 is TGTGCCACCAGCAGAGCAAGAGGGTCCTACGAGCAGTACTTC.

The table lists this clone with a count of one. The chain recombines TRBV2 with TRBJ2-6; D uncertain. V lost 2 bases to trimming and J lost 0 bases, with 8 bases between them. Germline lookup yields CDR1 SNHLY and CDR2 FYNNEI. The CDR3 runs to 16 residues. The CDR3 spells CASSEHGSSGANVLTF. The CDR3 DNA reads TGTGCCAGCAGTGAACACGGATCCTCTGGGGCCAACGTCCTGACTTTC.

The count of this clone is one. This rearrangement joins TRBV11-2 to TRBJ1-3; 12 positions agree with TRBD1. The CDR3 loop spans 16 amino acids. With V trimmed by 5 bases and J by 4 bases, 6 bases remained unmatched. The germline V gene has CDR1 SGHAT and CDR2 FQNNGV. In DNA form, the CDR3 reads TGTGCCAGCAGCGCGCCCGGGACAGGGGGCGGAAACACCATATATTTT. This codes for CASSAPGTGGGNTIYF.

The chain employs TRBV18 and TRBJ1-1; no definite D call. CDR1 and CDR2 from the germline V gene are KGHSH and LQKENI. The V gene lost 2 bases and the J gene lost 3 bases, with 10 bases spanning the gap. There are 14 residues in the CDR3. Here the CDR3 reads CASSPAGSHTEAFF. As DNA, the CDR3 is TGTGCCAGCTCACCAGCAGGATCGCACACTGAAGCTTTCTTT.